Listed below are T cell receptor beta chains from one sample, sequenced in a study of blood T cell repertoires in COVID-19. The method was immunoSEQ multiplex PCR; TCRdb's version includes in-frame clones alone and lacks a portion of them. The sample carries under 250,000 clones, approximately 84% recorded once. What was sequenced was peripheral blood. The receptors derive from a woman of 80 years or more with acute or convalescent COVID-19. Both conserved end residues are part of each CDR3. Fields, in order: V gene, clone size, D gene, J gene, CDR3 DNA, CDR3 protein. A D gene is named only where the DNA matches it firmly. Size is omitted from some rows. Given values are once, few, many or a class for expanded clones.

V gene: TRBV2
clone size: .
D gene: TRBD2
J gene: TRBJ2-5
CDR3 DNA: TGTGCCAGCAGTGAATGGAGACTAGCGGGGAAACGAAAAGAGACCCAGTACTTC
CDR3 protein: CASSEWRLAGKRKETQYF

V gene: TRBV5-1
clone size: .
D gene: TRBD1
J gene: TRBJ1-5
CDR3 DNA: TGCGCCAGCAGCTTGGGGGACAGGGGTGGCGATCAGCCCCAGCATTTT
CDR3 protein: CASSLGDRGGDQPQHF

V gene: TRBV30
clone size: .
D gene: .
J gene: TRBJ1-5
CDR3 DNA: TGTGCCTGGAGGGAGGGGCCCTCTCCGAATCAGCCCCAGCATTTT
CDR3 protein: CAWREGPSPNQPQHF

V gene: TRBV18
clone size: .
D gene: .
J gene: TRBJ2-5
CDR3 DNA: TGTGCCAGCTCCGCGGTCAGAGGAGGGCAAGAGACCCAGTACTTC
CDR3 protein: CASSAVRGGQETQYF

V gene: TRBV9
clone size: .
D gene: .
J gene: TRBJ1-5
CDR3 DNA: TGTGCCAGCAGCGTAGCAGGGGGCAATCAGCCCCAGCATTTT
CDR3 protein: CASSVAGGNQPQHF

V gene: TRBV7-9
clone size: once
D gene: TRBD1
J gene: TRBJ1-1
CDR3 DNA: TGTGCCCAGGGGGGACAGGGGGCGTCGAAGGACACTGAAGCTTTCTTT
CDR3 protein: CAQGGQGASKDTEAFF

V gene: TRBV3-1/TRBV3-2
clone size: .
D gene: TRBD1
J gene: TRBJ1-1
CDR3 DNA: TGTGCCAGCAGCCAGGGGCTGACAGGGCCCCCTGAAGCTTTCTTT
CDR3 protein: CASSQGLTGPPEAFF

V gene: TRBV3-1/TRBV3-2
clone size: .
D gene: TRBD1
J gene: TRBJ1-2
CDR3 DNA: TGTGCCAGCAGCCTACAGGGGGCGCGGGACTATGGCTACACCTTC
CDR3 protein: CASSLQGARDYGYTF

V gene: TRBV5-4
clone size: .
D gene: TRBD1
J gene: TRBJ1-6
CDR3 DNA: TGTGCCAGCAGCGGACAGGGAGGGGGCTCCTATAATTCACCCCTCCACTTT
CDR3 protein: CASSGQGGGSYNSPLHF

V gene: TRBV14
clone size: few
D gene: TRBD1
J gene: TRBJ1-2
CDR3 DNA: TGTGCCAGCAGCCCATTCACCGGACAGGGGTATGGCTACACCTTC
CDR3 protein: CASSPFTGQGYGYTF

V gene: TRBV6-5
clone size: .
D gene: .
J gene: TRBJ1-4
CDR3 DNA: TGTGCCAGCAGGAACTCTAATGAAAAACTGTTTTTT
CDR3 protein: CASRNSNEKLFF

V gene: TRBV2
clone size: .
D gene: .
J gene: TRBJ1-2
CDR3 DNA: TGTGCCAGCAGGCTGGAGTCGGGGTCTGGCTACACCTTC
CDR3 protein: CASRLESGSGYTF

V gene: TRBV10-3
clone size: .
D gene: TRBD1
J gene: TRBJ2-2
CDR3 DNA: TGTGCCATCAGTGAACATGAGACAGGGGATGCCGCGAACACCGGGGAGCTGTTTTTT
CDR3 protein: CAISEHETGDAANTGELFF

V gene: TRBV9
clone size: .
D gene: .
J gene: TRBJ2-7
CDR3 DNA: TGTGCCAGCAGCGTTTCCCCCGTGGGGCGCGACGAGCAGTACTTC
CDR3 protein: CASSVSPVGRDEQYF

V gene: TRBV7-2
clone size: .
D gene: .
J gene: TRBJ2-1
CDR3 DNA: TGTGCCAGCAGCTTAACAGTATACAATGAGCAGTTCTTC
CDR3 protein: CASSLTVYNEQFF

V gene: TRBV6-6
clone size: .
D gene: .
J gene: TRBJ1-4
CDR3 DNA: TGTGCCAGCAGTCCAGGGTCCACTAATGAAAAACTGTTTTTT
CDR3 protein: CASSPGSTNEKLFF

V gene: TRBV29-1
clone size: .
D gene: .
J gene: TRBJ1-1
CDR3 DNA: TGCAGCGCGACAGAACCAGTTGAAGCTTTCTTT
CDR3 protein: CSATEPVEAFF

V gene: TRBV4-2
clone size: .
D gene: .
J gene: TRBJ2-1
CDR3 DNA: TGTGCCAGCAGCCAAGTGACGGGTGTGGGCAATGAGCAGTTCTTC
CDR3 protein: CASSQVTGVGNEQFF

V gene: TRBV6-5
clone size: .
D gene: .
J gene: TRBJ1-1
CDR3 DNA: TGTGCCAGCAGTTACTCCGTGGGGGGTAGTGAAGCTTTCTTT
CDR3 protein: CASSYSVGGSEAFF

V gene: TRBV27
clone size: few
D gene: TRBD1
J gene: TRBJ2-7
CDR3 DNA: TGTGCCAGCGGGACAGGGAGGGCCTACGAGCAGTACTTC
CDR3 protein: CASGTGRAYEQYF

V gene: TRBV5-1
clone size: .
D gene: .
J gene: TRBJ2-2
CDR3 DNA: TGCGCCAGCAGCTTGCAGATAGGTGGCGGGAACACCGGGGAGCTGTTTTTT
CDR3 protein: CASSLQIGGGNTGELFF

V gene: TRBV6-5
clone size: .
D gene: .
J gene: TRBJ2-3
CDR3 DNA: TGTGCCAGCAGTCCTGGCACAGATACGCAGTATTTT
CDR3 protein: CASSPGTDTQYF

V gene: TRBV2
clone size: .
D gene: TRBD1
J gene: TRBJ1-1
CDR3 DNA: TGTGCCAGCAGGTACGACAGGGGTGACACTGAAGCTTTCTTT
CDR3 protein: CASRYDRGDTEAFF

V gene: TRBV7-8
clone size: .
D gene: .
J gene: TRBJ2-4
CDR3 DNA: TGTGCCAGCAGCCCCGATGAGAGGGGGAACATTCAGTACTTC
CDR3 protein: CASSPDERGNIQYF

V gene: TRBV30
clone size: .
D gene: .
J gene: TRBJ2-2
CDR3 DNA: TGTGCCTGGAGTGGTGGACAGACGAACACCGGGGAGCTGTTTTTT
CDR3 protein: CAWSGGQTNTGELFF

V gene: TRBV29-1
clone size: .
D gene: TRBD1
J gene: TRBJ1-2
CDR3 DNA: TGCAGCGCAGGTACGGGACAGAAGCTCTATGGCTACACCTTC
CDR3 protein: CSAGTGQKLYGYTF

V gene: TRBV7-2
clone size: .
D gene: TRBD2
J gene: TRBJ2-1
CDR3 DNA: TGTGCCAGCAGCTCCAACAAAGCGGGAAATGAGCAGTTCTTC
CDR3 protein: CASSSNKAGNEQFF

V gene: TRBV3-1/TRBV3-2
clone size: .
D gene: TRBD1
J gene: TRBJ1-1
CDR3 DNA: TGTGCCAGCAGCTTCACAGGGGTTCGGGACACTGAAGCTTTCTTT
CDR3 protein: CASSFTGVRDTEAFF

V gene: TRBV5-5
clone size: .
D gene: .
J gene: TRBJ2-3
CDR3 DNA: TGTGCCAGCAGCCCCCTGGGGGGGCGGGCAGATACGCAGTATTTT
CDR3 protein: CASSPLGGRADTQYF

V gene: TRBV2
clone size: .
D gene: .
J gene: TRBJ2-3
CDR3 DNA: TGTGCCAGCCAAACTAGTGGAAACACAGATACGCAGTATTTT
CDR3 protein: CASQTSGNTDTQYF

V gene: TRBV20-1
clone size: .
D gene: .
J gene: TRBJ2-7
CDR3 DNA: TGCAGTGCTAGTCACAGGGCGGGCTACGAGCAGTACTTC
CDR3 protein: CSASHRAGYEQYF